A selection of T cell receptor beta chains follows, all from one sample in a study of read filtering for tumor transcriptome and immune sequencing. A single record per CDR3 protein comes from TCRdb applying MiXCR to the reads. Altogether approximately 65,000 distinct CDR3 sequences are present, approximately 13% being singletons, with the ten largest covering around 45%. The material sequenced was a population of CD138-negative cells sorted from bone marrow. The receptors were gathered from a donor at least 40 years old with multiple myeloma. Both conserved end residues are part of each CDR3. The order of the fields is clone size, V gene, D gene, J gene, CDR3 length, CDR3 protein, CDR3 DNA. D genes are given only for firm matches. Rows may omit the clone size; those that give it use once, few, many or a size class.

size: .; V: TRBV29-1; D: TRBD2; J: TRBJ2-5; length: 12; CDR3: CSTEREKETQYF; DNA: TGCAGCACAGAGCGGGAGAAAGAGACCCAGTACTTC
size: .; V: TRBV5-1; D: .; J: TRBJ1-1; length: 14; CDR3: CASSLARGGTEAFF; DNA: TGCGCCAGCAGCTTGGCTCGGGGAGGGACTGAAGCTTTCTTT
size: .; V: TRBV5-1; D: TRBD2; J: TRBJ2-2; length: 15; CDR3: CASTQTSEYTGELFF; DNA: TGCGCCAGCACCCAGACTAGCGAGTACACCGGGGAGCTGTTTTTT
size: many; V: TRBV20-1; D: TRBD1; J: TRBJ2-7; length: 13; CDR3: CSARRTGPNEQYF; DNA: TGCAGTGCCCGACGGACAGGGCCCAACGAGCAGTACTTC
size: few; V: TRBV4-2; D: TRBD2; J: TRBJ2-5; length: 15; CDR3: CASSQGLAGVETQYF; DNA: TGTGCCAGCAGCCAAGGACTAGCGGGAGTTGAGACCCAGTACTTC
size: few; V: TRBV13; D: TRBD2; J: TRBJ2-2; length: 17; CDR3: CASSLRSSGTTLGELFF; DNA: TGTGCCAGCAGTTTAAGGTCTAGCGGGACGACCCTCGGGGAGCTGTTTTTT
size: many; V: TRBV12-5; D: TRBD1; J: TRBJ2-7; length: 15; CDR3: CASAQTRTGGYEQYF; DNA: TGTGCTAGTGCCCAGACCCGGACAGGGGGTTACGAGCAGTACTTC
size: many; V: TRBV7-6; D: TRBD1; J: TRBJ1-6; length: 13; CDR3: CASSGTGNSPLHF; DNA: TGTGCCAGCAGCGGGACAGGGAATTCACCCCTCCACTTT
size: many; V: TRBV25-1; D: .; J: TRBJ1-5; length: 16; CDR3: CASSESGGSGNQPQHF; DNA: TGTGCCAGCAGTGAATCCGGGGGTTCAGGCAATCAGCCCCAGCATTTT
size: many; V: TRBV25-1; D: .; J: TRBJ2-3; length: 12; CDR3: CASSLASDTQYF; DNA: TGTGCCAGCAGTTTAGCATCAGATACGCAGTATTTT
size: many; V: TRBV19; D: .; J: TRBJ1-2; length: 15; CDR3: CASRPLRGRTYGYTF; DNA: TGTGCCAGTAGACCGCTGCGGGGGCGTACCTATGGCTACACCTTC
size: many; V: TRBV7-3; D: TRBD2; J: TRBJ2-3; length: 17; CDR3: CASSLTPGGRRGNTQYF; DNA: TGTGCCAGCAGCTTAACCCCCGGCGGGAGGCGTGGGAATACGCAGTATTTT
size: few; V: TRBV7-9; D: .; J: TRBJ2-5; length: 15; CDR3: CASSVSTGRGETQYF; DNA: TGTGCCAGCAGCGTATCGACAGGGAGGGGAGAGACCCAGTACTTC
size: many; V: TRBV28; D: TRBD2; J: TRBJ2-7; length: 15; CDR3: CASSPLREGNYEQYF; DNA: TGTGCCAGCAGTCCCCTGCGGGAGGGCAACTACGAGCAGTACTTC